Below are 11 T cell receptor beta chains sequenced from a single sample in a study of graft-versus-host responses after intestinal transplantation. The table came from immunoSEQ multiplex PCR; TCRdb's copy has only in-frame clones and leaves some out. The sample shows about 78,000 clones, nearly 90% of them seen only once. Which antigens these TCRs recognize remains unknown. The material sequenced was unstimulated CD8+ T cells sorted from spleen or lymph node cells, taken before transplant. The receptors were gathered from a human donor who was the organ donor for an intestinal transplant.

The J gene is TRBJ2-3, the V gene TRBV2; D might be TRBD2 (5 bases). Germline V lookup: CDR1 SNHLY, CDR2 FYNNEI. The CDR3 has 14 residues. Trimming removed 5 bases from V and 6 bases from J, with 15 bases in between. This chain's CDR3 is CASSLLIRGDTQYF. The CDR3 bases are TGTGCCAGCAGTTTACTCATCCGCGGGGATACGCAGTATTTT.

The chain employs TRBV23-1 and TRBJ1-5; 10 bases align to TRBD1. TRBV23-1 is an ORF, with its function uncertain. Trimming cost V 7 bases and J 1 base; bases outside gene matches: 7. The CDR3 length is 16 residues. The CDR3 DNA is TGCGCCAGCACCAGACAGGGGGCTATAAGCAATCAGCCCCAGCATTTT. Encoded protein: CASTRQGAISNQPQHF.

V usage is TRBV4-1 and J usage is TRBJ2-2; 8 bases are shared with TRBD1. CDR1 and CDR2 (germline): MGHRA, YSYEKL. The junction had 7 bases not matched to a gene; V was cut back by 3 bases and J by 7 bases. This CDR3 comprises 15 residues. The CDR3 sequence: CASSQLTGEGGELFF. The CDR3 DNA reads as TGCGCCAGCAGCCAGTTGACAGGGGAAGGCGGGGAGCTGTTTTTT.

CDR3 nucleotide sequence: TGTGCCAGCAGCCCCGAGCCCTACAATGAGCAGTTCTTC. As protein: CASSPEPYNEQFF. V and J are TRBV11-3 and TRBJ2-1; no definite D call. Germline CDR1 reads SGHNT; CDR2 reads YENEEA. The CDR3 spans 13 residues. The germline V and J ends were trimmed by 5 bases and 2 bases, with 7 bases remaining between them. Combining the CDR3 with reference TRBV11-3 and TRBJ2-1 gives the whole variable domain EAGVVQSPRYKIIEKKQPVAFWCNPISGHNTLYWYLQNLGQGPELLIRYENEEAVDDSQLPKDRFSAERLKGVDSTLKIQPAELGDSAVYLCASSPEPYNEQFFGPGTRLTVL.

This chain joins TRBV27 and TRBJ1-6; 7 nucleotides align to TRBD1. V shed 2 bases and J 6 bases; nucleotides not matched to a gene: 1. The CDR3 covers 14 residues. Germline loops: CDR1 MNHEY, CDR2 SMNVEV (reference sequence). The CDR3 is CASSLQGGNSPLHF. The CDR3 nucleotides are TGTGCCAGCAGTTTACAGGGGGGTAATTCACCCCTCCACTTT.

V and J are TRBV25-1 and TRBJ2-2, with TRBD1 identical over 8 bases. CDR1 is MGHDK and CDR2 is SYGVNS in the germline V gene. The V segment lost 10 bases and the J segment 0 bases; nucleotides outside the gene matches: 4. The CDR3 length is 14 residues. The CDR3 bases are TGTGCCAACCAGGGGGCCTCGAACACCGGGGAGCTGTTTTTT. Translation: CANQGASNTGELFF.

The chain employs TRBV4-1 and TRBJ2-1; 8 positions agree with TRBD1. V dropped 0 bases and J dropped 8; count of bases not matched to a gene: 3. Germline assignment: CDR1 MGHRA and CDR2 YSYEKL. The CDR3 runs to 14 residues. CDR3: CASSQDQGAYEQFF. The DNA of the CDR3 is TGCGCCAGCAGCCAAGATCAGGGGGCCTATGAGCAGTTCTTC.

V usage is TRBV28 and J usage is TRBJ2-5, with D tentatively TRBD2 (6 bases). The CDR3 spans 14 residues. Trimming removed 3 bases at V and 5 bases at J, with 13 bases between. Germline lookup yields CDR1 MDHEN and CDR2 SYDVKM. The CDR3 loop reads CASSLGGEAETQYF. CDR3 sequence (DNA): TGTGCCAGCAGTTTGGGCGGGGAAGCTGAGACCCAGTACTTC.

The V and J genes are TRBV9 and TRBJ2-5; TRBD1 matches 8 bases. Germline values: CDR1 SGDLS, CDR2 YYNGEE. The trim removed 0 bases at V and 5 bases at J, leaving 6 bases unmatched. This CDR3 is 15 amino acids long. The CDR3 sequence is CASSVETGALETQYF. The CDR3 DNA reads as TGTGCCAGCAGCGTAGAGACAGGGGCCCTTGAGACCCAGTACTTC.

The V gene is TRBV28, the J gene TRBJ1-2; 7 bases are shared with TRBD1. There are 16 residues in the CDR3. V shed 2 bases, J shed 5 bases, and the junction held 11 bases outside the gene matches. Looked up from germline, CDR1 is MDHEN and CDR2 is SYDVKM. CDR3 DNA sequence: TGTGCCAGCAGTTTAAGACAGGGCGGTTCATTGTATGGCTACACCTTC. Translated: CASSLRQGGSLYGYTF.

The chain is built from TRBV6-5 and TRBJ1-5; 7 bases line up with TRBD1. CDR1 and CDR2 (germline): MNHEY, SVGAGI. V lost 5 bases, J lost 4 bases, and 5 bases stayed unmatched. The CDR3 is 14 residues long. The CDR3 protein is CASSRTGRNQPQHF. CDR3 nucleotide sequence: TGTGCCAGCAGTCGGACAGGACGAAATCAGCCCCAGCATTTT.